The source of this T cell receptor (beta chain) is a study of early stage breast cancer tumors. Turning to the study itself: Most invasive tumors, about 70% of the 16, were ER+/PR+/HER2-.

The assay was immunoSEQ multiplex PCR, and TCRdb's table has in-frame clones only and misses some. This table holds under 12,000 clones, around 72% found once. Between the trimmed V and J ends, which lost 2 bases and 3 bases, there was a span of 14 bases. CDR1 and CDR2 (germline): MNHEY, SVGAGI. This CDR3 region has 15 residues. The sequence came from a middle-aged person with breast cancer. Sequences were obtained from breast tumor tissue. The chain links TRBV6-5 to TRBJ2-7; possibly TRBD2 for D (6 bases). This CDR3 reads CASSYGGGSDYEQYF. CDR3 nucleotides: TGTGCCAGCAGTTACGGTGGGGGGTCAGACTACGAGCAGTACTTC.